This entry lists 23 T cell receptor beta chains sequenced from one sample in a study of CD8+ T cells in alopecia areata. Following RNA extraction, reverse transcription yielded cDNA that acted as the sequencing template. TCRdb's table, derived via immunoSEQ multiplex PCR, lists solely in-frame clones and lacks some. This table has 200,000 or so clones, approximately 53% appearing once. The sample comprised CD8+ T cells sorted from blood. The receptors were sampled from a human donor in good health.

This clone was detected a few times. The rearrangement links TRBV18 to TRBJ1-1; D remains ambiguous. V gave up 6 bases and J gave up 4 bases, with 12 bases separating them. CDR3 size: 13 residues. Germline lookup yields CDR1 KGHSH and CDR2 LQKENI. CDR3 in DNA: TGTGCCAGCTCCGGGGATGTAAGCACTGAAGCTTTCTTT. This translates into CASSGDVSTEAFF.

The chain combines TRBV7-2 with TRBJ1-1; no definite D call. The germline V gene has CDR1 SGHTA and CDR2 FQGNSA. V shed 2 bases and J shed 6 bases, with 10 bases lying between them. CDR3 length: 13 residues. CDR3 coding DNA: TGTGCCAGCAGCTTAAACGGTGGCTCTGAAGCTTTCTTT. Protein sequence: CASSLNGGSEAFF.

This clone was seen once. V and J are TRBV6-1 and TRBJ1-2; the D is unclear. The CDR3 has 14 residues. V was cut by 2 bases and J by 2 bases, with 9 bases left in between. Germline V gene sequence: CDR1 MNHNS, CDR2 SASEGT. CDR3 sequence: CASSEYAGNYGYTF. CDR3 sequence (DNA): TGTGCCAGCAGTGAATACGCAGGCAACTATGGCTACACCTTC.

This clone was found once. CDR3 nucleotides: TGTGCCAGCAGTGAATCTGTCGACGGGCTCGACCGGGATGAGCAGTTCTTC. Translation gives CASSESVDGLDRDEQFF. The chain couples TRBV25-1 to TRBJ2-1; D is uncertain. The V and J ends lost 1 base and 8 bases respectively, with 21 bases between them. The germline V gene has CDR1 MGHDK and CDR2 SYGVNS. CDR3 size: 17 residues.

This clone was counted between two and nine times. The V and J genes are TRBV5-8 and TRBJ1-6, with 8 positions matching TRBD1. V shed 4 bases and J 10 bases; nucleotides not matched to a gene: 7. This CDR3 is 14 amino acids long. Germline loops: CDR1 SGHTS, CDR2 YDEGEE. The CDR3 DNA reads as TGTGCCAGCAGCCAGGACAGGGAAGGCTCACCCCTCCACTTT. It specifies CASSQDREGSPLHF.

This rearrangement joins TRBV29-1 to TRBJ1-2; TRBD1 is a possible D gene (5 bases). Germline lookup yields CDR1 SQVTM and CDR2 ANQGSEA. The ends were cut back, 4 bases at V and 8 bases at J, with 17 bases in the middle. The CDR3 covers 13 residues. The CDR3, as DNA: TGCAGCGTTGGGGTCCAGGGCTTTGAGGGCTACACCTTC. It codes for CSVGVQGFEGYTF.

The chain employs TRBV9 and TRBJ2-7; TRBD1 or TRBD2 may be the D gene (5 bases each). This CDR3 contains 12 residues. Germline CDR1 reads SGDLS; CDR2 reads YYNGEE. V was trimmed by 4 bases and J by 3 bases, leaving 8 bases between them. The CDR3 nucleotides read TGTGCCAGCAGCCGAGGGGACTACGAGCAGTACTTC. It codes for CASSRGDYEQYF.

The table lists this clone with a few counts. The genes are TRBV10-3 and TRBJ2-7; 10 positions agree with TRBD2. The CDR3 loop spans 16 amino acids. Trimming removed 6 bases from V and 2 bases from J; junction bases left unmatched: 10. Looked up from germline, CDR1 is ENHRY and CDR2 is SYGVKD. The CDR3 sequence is CAIREGGTSEPYEQYF. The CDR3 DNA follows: TGTGCCATCAGGGAGGGGGGGACTAGCGAACCCTACGAGCAGTACTTC.

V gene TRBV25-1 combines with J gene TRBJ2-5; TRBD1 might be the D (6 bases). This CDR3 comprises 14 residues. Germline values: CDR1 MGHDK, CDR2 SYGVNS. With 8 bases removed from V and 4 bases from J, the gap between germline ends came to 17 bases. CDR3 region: CASAQGGLRETQYF. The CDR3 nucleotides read TGTGCCAGCGCACAGGGTGGCCTTCGAGAGACCCAGTACTTC.

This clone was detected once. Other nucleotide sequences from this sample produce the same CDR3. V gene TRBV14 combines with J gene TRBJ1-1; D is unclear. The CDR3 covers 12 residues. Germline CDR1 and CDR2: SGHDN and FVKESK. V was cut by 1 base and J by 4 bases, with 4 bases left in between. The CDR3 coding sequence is TGTGCCAGCAGCCAAGGGGGCACTGAAGCTTTCTTT. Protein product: CASSQGGTEAFF.

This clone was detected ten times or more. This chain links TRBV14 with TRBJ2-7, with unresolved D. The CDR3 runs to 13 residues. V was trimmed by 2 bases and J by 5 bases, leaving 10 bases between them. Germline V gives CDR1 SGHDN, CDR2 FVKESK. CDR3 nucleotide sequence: TGTGCCAGCAGCCAACCCCCGAGGCACGAGCAGTACTTC. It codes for CASSQPPRHEQYF.

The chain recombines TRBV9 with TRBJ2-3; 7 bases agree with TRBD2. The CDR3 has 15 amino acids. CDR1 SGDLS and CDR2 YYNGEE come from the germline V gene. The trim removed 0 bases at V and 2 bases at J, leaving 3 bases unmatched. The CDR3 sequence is CASSVGTSATDTQYF. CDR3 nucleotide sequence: TGTGCCAGCAGCGTAGGTACTAGCGCCACAGATACGCAGTATTTT.

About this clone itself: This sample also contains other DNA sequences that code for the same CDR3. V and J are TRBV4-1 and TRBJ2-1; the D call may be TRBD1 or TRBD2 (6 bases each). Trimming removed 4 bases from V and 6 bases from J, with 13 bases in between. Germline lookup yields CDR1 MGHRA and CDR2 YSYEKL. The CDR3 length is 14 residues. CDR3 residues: CASSPTGGGNEQFF. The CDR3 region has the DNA TGCGCCAGCAGCCCTACCGGGGGCGGCAATGAGCAGTTCTTC.

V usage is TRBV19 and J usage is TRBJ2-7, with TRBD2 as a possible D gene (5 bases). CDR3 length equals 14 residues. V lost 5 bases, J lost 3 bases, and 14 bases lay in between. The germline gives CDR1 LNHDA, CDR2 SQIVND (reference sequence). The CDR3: CASSPSGEGYEQYF. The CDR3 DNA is TGTGCCAGTAGTCCGTCCGGGGAAGGCTACGAGCAGTACTTC.

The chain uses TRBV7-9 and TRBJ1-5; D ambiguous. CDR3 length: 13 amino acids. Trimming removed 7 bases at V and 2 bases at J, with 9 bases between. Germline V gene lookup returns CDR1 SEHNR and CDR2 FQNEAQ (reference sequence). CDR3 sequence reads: CASTLGGNQPQHF. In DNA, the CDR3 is TGTGCCAGCACGCTCGGGGGCAATCAGCCCCAGCATTTT.

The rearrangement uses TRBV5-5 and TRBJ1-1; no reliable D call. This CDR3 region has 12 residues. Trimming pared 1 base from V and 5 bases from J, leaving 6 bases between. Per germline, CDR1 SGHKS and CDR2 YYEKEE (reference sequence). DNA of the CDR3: TGTGCCAGCAGCTTGTTAGAGACTGAAGCTTTCTTT. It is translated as CASSLLETEAFF.

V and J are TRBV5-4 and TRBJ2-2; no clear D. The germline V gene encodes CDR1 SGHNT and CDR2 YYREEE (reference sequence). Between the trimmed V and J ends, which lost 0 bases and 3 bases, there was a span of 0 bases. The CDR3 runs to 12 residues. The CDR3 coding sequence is TGTGCCAGCAGCTTGGACACCGGGGAGCTGTTTTTT. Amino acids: CASSLDTGELFF.

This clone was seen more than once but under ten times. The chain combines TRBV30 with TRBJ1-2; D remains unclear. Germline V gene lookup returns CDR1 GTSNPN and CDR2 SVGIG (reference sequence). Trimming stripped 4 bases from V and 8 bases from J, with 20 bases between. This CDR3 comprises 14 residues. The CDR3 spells CAWTRPTAGLGYTF. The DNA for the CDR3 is TGTGCCTGGACCCGCCCAACAGCAGGATTGGGCTACACCTTC.

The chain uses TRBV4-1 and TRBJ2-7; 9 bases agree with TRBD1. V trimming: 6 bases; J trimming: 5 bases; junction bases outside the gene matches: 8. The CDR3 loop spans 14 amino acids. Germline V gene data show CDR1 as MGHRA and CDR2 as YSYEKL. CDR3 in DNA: TGCGCCAGCAGACCTAGACAGGGGGGGAACGAGCAGTACTTC. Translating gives CASRPRQGGNEQYF.

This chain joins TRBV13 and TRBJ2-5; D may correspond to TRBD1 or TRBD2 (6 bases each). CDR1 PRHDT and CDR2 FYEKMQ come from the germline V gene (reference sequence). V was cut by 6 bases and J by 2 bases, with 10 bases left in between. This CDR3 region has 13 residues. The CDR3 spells CASRVGGQETQYF. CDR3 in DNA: TGTGCCAGCAGAGTAGGGGGGCAAGAGACCCAGTACTTC.

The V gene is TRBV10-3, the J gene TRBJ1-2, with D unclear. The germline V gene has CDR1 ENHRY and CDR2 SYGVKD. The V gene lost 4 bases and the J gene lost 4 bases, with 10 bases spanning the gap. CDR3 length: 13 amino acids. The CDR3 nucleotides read TGTGCCATCAGTGTCTCCGAGGGCTATGGCTACACCTTC. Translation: CAISVSEGYGYTF.

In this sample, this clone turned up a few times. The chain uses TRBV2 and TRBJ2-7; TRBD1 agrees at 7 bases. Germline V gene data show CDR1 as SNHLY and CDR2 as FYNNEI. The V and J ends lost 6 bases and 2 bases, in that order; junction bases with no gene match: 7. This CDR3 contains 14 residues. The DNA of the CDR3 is TGTGCCAGCAGGACAGGGAGAACAGCCTACGAGCAGTACTTC. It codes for CASRTGRTAYEQYF.

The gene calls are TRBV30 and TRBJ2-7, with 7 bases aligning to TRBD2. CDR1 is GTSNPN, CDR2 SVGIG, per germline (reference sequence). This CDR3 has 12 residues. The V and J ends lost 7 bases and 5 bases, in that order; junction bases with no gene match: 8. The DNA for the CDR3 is TGTGCCTCCGGAGGGAGGGCTGACGAGCAGTACTTC. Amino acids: CASGGRADEQYF.